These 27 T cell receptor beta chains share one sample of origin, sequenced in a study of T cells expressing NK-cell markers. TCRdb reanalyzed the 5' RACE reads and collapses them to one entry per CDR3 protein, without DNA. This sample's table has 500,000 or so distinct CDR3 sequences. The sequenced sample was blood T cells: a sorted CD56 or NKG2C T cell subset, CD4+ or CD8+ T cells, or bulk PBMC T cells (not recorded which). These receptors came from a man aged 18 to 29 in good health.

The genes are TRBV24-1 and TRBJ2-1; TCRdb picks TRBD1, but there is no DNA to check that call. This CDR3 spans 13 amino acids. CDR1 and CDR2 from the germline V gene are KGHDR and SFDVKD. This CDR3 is CATGTGVVGEQFF.

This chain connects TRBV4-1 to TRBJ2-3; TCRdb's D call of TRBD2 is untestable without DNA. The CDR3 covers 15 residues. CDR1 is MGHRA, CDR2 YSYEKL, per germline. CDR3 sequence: CASSQGWGEGDTQYF.

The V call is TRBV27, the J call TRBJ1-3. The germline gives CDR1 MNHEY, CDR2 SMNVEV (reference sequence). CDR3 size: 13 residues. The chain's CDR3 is CASSSTAGNTIYF.

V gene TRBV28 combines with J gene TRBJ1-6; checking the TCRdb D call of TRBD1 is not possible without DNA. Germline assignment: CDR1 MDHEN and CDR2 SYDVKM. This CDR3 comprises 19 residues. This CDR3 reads CASSLFLRDRGFHNSPLHF. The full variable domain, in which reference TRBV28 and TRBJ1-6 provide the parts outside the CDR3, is DVKVTQSSRYLVKRTGEKVFLECVQDMDHENMFWYRQDPGLGLRLIYFSYDVKMKEKGDIPEGYSVSREKKERFSLILESASTNQTSMYLCASSLFLRDRGFHNSPLHFGNGTRLTVT.

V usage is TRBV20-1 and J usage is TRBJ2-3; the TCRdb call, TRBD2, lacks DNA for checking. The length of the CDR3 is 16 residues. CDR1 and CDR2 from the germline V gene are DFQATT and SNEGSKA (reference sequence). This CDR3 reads CSYGTSGRSAADTQYF.

CDR3 residues: CASSFGRGRVDTQYF. V usage is TRBV5-6 and J usage is TRBJ2-3; the TCRdb call, TRBD1, lacks DNA for checking. The CDR3 is 15 amino acids. Per germline, CDR1 SGHDT and CDR2 YYEEEE. The full variable domain, its missing parts supplied by reference TRBV5-6 and TRBJ2-3, is DAGVTQSPTHLIKTRGQQVTLRCSPKSGHDTVSWYQQALGQGPQFIFQYYEEEERQRGNFPDRFSGHQFPNYSSELNVNALLLGDSALYLCASSFGRGRVDTQYFGPGTRLTVL.

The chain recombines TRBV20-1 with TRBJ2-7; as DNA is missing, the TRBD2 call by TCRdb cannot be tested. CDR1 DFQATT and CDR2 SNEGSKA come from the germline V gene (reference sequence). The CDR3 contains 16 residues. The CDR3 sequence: CSAAAAGENTQYEQYF.

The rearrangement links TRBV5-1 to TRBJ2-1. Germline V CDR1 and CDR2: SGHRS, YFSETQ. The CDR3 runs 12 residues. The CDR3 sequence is CATLSSYNEQFF.

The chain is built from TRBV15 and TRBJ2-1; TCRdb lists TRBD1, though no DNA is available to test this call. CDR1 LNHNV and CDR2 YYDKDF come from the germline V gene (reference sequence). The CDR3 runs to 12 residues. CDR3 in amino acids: CATSPPLGLQFF.

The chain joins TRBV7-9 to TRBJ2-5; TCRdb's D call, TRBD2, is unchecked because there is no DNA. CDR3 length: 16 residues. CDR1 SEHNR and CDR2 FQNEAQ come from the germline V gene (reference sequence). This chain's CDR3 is CASSLIGLAGEETQYF.

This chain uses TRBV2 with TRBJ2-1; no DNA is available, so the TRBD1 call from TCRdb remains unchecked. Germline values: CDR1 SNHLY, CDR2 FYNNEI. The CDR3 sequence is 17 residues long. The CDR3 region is CASSEAAQGFTDNEQFF.

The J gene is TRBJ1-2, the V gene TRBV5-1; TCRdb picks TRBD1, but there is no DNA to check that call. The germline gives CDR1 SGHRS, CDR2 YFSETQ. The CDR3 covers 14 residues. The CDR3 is CASSPGAGENGYTF.

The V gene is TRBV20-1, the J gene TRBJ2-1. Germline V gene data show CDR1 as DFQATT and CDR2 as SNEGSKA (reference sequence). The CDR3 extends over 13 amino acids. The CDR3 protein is CSARGGNIPEQFF.

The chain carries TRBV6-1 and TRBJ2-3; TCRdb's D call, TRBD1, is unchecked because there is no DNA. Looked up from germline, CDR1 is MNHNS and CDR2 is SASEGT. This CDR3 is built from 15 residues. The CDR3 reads CASNADRVGYDTQYF.

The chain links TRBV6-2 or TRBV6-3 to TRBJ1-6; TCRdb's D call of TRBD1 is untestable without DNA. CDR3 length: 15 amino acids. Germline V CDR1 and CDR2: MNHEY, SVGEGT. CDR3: CASLEGQLYNSPLHF.

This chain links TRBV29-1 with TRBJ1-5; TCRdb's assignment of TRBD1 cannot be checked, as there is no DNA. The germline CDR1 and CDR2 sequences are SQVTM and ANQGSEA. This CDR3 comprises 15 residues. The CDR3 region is CSVRGGQGENQPQHF. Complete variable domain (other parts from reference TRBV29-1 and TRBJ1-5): SAVISQKPSRDICQRGTSLTIQCQVDSQVTMMFWYRQQPGQSLTLIATANQGSEATYESGFVIDKFPISRPNLTFSTLTVSNMSPEDSSIYLCSVRGGQGENQPQHFGDGTRLSIL.

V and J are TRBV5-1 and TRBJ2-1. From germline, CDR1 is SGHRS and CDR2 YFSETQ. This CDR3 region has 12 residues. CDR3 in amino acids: CASSIAPNEQFF.

CDR3 amino acids: CSAQGQSETQYF. The rearrangement joins TRBV29-1 to TRBJ2-5; TCRdb gives TRBD1 as the D gene, but with no DNA this cannot be confirmed. This CDR3 contains 12 residues. The V gene's germline CDR1 is SQVTM and CDR2 ANQGSEA.

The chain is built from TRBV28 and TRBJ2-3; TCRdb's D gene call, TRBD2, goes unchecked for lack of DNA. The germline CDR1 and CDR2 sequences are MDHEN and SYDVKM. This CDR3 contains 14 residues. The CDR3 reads CAGGLAGSTDTQYF.

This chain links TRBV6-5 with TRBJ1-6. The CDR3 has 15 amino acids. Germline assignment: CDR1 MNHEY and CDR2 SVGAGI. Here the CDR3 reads CASSYWTLGASPLHF.

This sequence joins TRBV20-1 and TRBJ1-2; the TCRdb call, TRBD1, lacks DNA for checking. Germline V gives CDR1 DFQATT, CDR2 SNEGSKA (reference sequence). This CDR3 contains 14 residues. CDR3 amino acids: CSARERQGSYGYTF.

This CDR3 is CASSLEGDRTDTQYF. The chain carries TRBV11-2 and TRBJ2-3; TCRdb calls TRBD1, which cannot be checked without DNA. The CDR3 is 15 amino acids. The V gene's germline CDR1 is SGHAT and CDR2 FQNNGV.

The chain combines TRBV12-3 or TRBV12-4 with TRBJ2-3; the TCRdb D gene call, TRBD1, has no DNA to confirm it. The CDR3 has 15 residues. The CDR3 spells CASSSGDTDTDTQYF.

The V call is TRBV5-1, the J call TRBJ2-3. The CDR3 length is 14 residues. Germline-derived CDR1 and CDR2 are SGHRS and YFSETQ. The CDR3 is CASSLGMHTDTQYF. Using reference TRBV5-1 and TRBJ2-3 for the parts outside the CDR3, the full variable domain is KAGVTQTPRYLIKTRGQQVTLSCSPISGHRSVSWYQQTPGQGLQFLFEYFSETQRNKGNFPGRFSGRQFSNSRSEMNVSTLELGDSALYLCASSLGMHTDTQYFGPGTRLTVL.

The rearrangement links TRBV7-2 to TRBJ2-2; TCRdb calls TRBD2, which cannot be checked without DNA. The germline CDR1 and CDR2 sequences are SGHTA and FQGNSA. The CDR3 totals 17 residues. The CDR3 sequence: CASSPTGLAMNTGELFF.

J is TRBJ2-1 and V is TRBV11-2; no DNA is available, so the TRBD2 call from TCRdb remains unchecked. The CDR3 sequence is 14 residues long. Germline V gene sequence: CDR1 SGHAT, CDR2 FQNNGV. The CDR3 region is CASSLQTLGGRGFF.

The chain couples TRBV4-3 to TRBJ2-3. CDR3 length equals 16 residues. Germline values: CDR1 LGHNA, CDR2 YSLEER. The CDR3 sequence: CASSQDSVSSTDTQYF.